The clone carrying this T cell receptor beta chain was seen only a few times. What it binds is unknown. TCRdb re-called the RACE reads with MiXCR, one entry per CDR3 protein. The sample consists of 180,000 or so distinct CDR3 sequences, 20% to 25% of them appearing once. CDR1 and CDR2 from the germline V gene are SGHTA and FQGNSA. The CDR3 loop spans 13 amino acids. Trimming removed 2 bases from V and 4 bases from J, with 9 bases in between. The source of the sample is a study of human T cells and chemical hapten exposure. At the level of the study: After 6 days, upper back 0.01% DPC patch tests were scored.

The time point was: patch test 1, 2 weeks after DPC sensitization. Regarding treatment: therapeutic diphenylcyclopropenone sensitization with weekly scalp DPC. Study-level results: Versus controls, expanded TCRs had significantly more large CDR3 similarity clusters.

The starting material was whole blood, obtained in connection with sensitization to the hapten diphenylcyclopropenone (DPC). This receptor was obtained from a woman aged 50 to 60 with alopecia areata. Some clones in this sample may be carry-over from other donors' samples. This rearrangement joins TRBV7-2 to TRBJ2-7; D call uncertain. The CDR3, as DNA: TGTGCCAGCAGCTTAAGGTTCCATTACGAGCAGTACTTC. Its translation: CASSLRFHYEQYF. Supplemented by reference TRBV7-2 and TRBJ2-7, the full variable domain reads GAGVSQSPSNKVTEKGKDVELRCDPISGHTALYWYRQSLGQGLEFLIYFQGNSAPDKSGLPSDRFSAERTGGSVSTLTIQRTQQEDSAVYLCASSLRFHYEQYFGPGTRLTVT.